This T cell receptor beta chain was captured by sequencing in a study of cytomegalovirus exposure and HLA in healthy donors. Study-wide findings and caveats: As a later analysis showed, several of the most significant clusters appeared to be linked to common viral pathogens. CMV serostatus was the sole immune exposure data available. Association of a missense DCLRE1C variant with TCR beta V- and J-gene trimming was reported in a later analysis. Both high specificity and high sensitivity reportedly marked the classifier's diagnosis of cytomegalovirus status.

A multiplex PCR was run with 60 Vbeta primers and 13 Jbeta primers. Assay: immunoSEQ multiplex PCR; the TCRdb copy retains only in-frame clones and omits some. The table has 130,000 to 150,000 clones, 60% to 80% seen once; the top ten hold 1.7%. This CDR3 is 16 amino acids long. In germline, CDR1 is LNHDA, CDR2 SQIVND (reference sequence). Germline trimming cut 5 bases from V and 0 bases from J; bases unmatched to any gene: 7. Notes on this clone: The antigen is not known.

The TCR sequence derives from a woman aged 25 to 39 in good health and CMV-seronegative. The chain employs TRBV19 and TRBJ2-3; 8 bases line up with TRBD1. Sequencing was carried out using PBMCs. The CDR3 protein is CASSPRTGTSTDTQYF. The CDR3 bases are TGTGCCAGTAGTCCCCGGACAGGGACTAGCACAGATACGCAGTATTTT.